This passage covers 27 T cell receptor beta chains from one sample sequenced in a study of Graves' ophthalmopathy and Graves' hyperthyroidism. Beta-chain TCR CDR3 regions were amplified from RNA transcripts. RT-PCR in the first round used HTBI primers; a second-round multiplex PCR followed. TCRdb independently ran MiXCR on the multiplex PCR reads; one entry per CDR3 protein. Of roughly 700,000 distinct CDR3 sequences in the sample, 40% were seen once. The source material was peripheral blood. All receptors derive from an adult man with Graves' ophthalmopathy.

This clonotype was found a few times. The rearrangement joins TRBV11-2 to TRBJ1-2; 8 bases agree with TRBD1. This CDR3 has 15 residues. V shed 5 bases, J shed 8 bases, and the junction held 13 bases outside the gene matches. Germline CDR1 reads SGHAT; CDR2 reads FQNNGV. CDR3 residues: CASSRVPTSGGGYTF. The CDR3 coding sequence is TGTGCCAGCAGCCGAGTGCCAACTTCAGGGGGCGGCTACACCTTC.

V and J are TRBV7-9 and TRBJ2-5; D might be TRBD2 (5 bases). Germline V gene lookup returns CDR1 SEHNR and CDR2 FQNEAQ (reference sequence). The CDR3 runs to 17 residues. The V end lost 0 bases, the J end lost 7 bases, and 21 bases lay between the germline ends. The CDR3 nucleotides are TGTGCCAGCAGCTTAGCTGTCTCGGTTAGGGTGAGCGGGACCCAGTACTTC. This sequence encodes CASSLAVSVRVSGTQYF.

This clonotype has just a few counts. The CDR3: CASSSIPRAYNEKLFF. The CDR3, as DNA: TGTGCCAGCAGCTCGATCCCCAGGGCCTATAATGAAAAACTGTTTTTT. The chain uses TRBV7-9 and TRBJ1-4; the D gene is possibly TRBD1 (5 bases). This CDR3 is 16 amino acids long. Germline CDR1 reads SEHNR; CDR2 reads FQNEAQ (reference sequence). Trimming took off 4 bases at V and 4 bases at J, with 16 bases between the two ends.

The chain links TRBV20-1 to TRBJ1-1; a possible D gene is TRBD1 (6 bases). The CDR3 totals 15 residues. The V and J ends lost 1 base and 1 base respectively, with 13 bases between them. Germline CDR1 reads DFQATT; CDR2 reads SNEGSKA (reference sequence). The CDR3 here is CSARVQGTSNTEAFF. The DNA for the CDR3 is TGCAGTGCTAGAGTTCAGGGGACCTCGAACACTGAAGCTTTCTTT.

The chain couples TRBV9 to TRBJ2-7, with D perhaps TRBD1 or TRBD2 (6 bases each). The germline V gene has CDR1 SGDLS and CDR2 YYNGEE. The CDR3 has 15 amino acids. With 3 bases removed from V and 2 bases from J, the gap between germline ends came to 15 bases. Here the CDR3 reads CASSERGAAPYEQYF. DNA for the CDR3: TGTGCCAGCAGCGAGAGGGGGGCGGCTCCCTACGAGCAGTACTTC.

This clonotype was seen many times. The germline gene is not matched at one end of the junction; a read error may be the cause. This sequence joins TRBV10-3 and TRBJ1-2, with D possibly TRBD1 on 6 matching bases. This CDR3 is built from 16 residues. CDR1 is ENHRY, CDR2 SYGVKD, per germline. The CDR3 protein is CASSYRGTRANYGYTF. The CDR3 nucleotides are TGTGCCAGCAGTTACCGAGGGACACGTGCTAACTATGGCTACACCTTC.

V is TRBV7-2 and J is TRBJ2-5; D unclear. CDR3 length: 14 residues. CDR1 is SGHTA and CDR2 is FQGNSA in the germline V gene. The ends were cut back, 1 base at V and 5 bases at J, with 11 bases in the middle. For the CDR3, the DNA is TGTGCCAGCAGCTTAGATATAGGGCGGGAGACCCAGTACTTC. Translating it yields CASSLDIGRETQYF.

Here the CDR3 reads CASSAGQVTTYEQYF. The CDR3 DNA reads as TGCGCCAGCAGCGCGGGACAGGTGACGACCTACGAGCAGTACTTC. This chain links TRBV5-1 with TRBJ2-7; 8 bases fit TRBD1. The CDR3 length is 15 residues. V shed 4 bases, J shed 2 bases, and the junction held 8 bases outside the gene matches. Germline V gives CDR1 SGHRS, CDR2 YFSETQ.

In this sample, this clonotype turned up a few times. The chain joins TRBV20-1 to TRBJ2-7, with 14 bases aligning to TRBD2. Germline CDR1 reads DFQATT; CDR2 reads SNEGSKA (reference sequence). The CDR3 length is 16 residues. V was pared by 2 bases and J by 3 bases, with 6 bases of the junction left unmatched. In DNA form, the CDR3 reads TGCAGTGCTAGACCCTGGACTAGCGGGGGGTACTACGAGCAGTACTTC. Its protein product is CSARPWTSGGYYEQYF.

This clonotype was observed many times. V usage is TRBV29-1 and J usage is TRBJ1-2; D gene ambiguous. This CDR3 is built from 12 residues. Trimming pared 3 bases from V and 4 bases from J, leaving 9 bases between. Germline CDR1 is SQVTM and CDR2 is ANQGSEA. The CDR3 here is CSVDQWLYGYTF. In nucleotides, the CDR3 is TGCAGCGTTGATCAGTGGCTCTATGGCTACACCTTC.

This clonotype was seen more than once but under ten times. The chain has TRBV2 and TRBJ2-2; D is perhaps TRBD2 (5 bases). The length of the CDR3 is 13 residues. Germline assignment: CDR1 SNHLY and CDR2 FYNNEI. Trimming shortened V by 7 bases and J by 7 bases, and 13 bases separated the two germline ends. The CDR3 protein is CASTAGAGGELFF. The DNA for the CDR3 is TGTGCCAGCACGGCGGGCGCGGGCGGGGAGCTGTTTTTT.

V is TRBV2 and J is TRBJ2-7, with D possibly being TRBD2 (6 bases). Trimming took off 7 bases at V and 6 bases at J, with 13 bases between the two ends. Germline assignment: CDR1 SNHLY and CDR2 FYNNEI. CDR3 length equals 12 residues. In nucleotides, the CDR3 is TGTGCCAGCACCTCGACGCGGGGCGAGCAGTACTTC. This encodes CASTSTRGEQYF.

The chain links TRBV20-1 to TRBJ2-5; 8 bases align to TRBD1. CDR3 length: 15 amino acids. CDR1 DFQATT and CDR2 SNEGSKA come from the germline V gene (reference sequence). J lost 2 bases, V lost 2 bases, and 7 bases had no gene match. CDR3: CSARSAGQGQETQYF. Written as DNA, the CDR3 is TGCAGTGCTAGATCTGCCGGACAGGGACAAGAGACCCAGTACTTC.

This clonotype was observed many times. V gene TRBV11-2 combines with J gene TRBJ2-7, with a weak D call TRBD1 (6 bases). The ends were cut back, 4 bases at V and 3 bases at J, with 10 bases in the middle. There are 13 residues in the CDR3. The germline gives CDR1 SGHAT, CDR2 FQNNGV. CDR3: CASSSDRNYEQYF. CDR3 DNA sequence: TGTGCCAGCAGCTCCGACAGGAACTACGAGCAGTACTTC.

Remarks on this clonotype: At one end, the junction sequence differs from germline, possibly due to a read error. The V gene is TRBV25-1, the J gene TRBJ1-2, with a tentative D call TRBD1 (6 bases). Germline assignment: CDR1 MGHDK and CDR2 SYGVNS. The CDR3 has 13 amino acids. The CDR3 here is CASRPGQNFGYTF. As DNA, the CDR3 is TGCGCCAGCAGACCTGGACAGAATTTCGGCTACACCTTC.

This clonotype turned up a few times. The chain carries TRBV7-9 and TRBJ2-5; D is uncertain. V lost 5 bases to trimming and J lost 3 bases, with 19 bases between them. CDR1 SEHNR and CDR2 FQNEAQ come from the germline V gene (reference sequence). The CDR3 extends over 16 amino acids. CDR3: CASSQVIRFFEETQYF. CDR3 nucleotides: TGTGCCAGCAGCCAAGTTATTCGGTTTTTCGAAGAGACCCAGTACTTC.

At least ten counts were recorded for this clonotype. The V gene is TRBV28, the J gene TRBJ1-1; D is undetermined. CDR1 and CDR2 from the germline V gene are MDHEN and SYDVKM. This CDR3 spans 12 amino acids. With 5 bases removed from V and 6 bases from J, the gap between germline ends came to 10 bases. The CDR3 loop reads CASSLMSAEAFF. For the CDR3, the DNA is TGTGCCAGCAGTCTCATGTCGGCTGAAGCTTTCTTT.

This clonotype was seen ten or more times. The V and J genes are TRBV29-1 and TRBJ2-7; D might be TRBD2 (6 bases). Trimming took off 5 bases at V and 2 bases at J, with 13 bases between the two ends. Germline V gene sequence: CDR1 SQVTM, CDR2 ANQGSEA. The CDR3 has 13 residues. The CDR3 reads CSVRLANTYEQYF. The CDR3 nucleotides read TGCAGCGTTAGGCTAGCGAACACCTACGAGCAGTACTTC.

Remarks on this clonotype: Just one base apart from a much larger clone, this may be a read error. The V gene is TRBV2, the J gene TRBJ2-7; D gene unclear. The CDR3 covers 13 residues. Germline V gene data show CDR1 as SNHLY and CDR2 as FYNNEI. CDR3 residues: CASRSYSTYEQCF. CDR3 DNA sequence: TGTGCCAGCCGTAGTTACAGTACCTACGAGCAGTGCTTC.

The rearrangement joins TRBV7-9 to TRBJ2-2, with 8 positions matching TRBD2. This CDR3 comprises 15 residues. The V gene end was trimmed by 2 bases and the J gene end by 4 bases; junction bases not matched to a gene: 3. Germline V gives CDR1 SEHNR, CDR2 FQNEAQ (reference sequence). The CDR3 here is CASSLKSGGTGELFF. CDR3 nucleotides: TGTGCCAGCAGCTTAAAGAGCGGGGGCACCGGGGAGCTGTTTTTT.

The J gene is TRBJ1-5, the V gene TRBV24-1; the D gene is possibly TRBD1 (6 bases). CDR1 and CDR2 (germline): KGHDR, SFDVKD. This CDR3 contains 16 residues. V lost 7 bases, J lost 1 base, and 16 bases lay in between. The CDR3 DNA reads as TGTGCCACCAGCGCATCACAGGGTTCAAGCAATCAGCCCCAGCATTTT. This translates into CATSASQGSSNQPQHF.

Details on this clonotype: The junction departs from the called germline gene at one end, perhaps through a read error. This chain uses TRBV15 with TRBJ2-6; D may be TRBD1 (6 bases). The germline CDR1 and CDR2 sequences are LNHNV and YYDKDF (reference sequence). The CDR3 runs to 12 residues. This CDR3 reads CATSQGTTTEAF. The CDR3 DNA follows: TGTGCCACCAGCCAGGGGACAACAACTGAAGCTTTC.

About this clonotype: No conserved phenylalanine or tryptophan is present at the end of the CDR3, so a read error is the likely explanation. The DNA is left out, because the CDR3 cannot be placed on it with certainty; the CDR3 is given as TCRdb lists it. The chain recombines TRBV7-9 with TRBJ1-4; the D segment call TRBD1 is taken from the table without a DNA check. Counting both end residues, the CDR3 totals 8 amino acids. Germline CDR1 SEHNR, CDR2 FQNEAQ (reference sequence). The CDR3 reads CASSSTGP.

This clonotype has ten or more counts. CDR3: CSARVGGEDSPLHF. For the CDR3, the DNA is TGCAGTGCTAGAGTAGGGGGGGAGGATTCACCCCTCCACTTT. The chain is built from TRBV20-1 and TRBJ1-6, with TRBD1 as a possible D gene (6 bases). Germline CDR1 is DFQATT and CDR2 is SNEGSKA (reference sequence). CDR3 length: 14 residues. V was clipped by 1 base and J by 8 bases, with 12 bases between them.

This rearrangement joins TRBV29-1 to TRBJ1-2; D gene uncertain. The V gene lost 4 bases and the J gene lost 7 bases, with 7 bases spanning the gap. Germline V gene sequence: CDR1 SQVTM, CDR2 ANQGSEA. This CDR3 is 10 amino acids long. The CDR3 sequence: CSVAPRGYTF. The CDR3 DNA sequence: TGCAGCGTTGCCCCGCGTGGCTACACCTTC.

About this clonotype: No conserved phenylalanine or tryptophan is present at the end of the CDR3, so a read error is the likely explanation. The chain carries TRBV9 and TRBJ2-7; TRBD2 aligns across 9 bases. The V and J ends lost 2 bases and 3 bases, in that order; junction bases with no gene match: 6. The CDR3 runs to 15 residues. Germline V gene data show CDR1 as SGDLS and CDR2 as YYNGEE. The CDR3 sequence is CASSVGTSSFYEQYC. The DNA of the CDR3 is TGTGCCAGCAGCGTCGGGACTAGCAGTTTCTACGAGCAGTACTGC.

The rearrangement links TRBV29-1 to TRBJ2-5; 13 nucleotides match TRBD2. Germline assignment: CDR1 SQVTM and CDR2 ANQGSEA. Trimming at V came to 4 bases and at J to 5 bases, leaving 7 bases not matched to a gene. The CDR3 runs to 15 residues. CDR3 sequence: CSVGEGTSGTETQYF. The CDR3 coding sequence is TGCAGCGTTGGTGAAGGGACTAGCGGGACGGAGACCCAGTACTTC.